This TCR beta chain was captured by sequencing in a study of blood T cell repertoires in COVID-19. Produced via immunoSEQ multiplex PCR; TCRdb's table is partial and in-frame only. The data show 200,000 to 300,000 clones, with approximately 86% seen just once and approximately 5.3% held by the top ten. V was shortened by 3 bases and J by 3 bases, with 11 bases between the two germline ends. The CDR3 is made up of 14 amino acids. In germline, CDR1 is DFQATT, CDR2 SNEGSKA (reference sequence). This chain uses TRBV20-1 with TRBJ2-2; D perhaps matches TRBD2 (5 bases). The sample taken for sequencing was peripheral blood. This receptor was obtained from a woman aged 55-69 years with COVID-19, enrolled during active disease. The CDR3 region has the DNA TGCAGTGCTAGTCCCCCGGACTACACCGGGGAGCTGTTTTTT. It yields the protein CSASPPDYTGELFF.